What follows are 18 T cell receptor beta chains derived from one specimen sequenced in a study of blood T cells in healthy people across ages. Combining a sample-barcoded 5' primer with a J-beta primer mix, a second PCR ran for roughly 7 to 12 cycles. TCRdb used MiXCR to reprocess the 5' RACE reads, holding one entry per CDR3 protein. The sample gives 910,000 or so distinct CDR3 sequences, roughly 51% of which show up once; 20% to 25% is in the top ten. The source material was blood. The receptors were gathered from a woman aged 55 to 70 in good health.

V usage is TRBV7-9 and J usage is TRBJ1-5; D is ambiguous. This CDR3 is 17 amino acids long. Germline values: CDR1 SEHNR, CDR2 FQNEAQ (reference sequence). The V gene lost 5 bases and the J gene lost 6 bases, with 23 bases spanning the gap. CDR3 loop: CASSPLPTGVGGQPQHF. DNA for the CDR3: TGTGCCAGCAGCCCTCTCCCCACCGGAGTGGGCGGTCAGCCCCAGCATTTT.

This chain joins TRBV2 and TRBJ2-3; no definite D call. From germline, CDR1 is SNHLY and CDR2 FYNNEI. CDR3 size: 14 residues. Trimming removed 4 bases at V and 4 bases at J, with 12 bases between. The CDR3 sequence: CASSAYGPADTQYF. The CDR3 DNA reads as TGTGCCAGCAGTGCCTACGGACCCGCAGATACGCAGTATTTT.

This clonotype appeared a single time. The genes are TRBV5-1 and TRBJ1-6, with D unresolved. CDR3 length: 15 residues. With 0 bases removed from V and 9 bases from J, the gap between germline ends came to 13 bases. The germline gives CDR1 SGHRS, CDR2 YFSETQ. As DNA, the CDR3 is TGCGCCAGCAGCTTGGACCTCTCGGGAGGTTCACCCCTCCACTTT. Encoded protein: CASSLDLSGGSPLHF.

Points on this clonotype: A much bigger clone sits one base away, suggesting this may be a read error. Here the CDR3 DNA reads TGTGCCACCGGACAGGGGATATACAATGAGCAGTACTTC. Translated, it gives CATGQGIYNEQYF. The rearrangement links TRBV12-3 or TRBV12-4 to TRBJ2-5; TRBD1 agrees at 9 bases. Unmatched junction bases numbered 14, after V lost 10 bases and J lost 11 bases. The CDR3 is made up of 13 amino acids.

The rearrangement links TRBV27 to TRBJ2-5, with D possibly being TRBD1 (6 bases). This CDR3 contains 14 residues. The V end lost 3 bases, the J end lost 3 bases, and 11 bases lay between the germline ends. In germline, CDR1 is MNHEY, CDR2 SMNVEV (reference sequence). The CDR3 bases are TGTGCCAGCAGTTTTTATCCAGGGGAAGAGACCCAGTACTTC. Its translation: CASSFYPGEETQYF.

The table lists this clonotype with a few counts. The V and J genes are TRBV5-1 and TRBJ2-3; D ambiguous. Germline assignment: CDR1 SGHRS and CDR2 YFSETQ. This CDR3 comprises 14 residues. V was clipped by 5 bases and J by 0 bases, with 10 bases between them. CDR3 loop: CASSLQPSTDTQYF. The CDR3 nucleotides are TGCGCCAGCAGTTTGCAACCTAGCACAGATACGCAGTATTTT.

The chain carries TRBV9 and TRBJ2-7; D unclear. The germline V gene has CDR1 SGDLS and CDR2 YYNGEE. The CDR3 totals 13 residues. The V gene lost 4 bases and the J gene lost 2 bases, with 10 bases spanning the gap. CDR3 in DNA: TGTGCCAGCAGCCCCTTAGACACCTACGAGCAGTACTTC. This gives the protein CASSPLDTYEQYF.

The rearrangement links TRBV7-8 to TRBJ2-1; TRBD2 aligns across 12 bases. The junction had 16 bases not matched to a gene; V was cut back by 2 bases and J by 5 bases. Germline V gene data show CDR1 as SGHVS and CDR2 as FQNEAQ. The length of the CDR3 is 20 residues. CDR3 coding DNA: TGTGCCAGCAGCTTAAGCGGCCCGATATGGACTAGCGGGACCCACAATGAGCAGTTCTTC. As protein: CASSLSGPIWTSGTHNEQFF.

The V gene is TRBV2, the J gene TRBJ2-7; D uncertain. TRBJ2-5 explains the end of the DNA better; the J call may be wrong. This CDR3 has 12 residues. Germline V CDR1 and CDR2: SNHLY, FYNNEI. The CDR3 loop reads CASLGMGETQYF. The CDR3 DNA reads TGTGCCAGCTTGGGGATGGGAGAGACCCAGTACTTC.

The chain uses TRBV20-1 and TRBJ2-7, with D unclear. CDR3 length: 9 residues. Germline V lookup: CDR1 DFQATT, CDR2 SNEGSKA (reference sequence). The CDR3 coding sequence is TGCAGCGGAACCTACGAGCAGTACTTC. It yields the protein CSGTYEQYF.

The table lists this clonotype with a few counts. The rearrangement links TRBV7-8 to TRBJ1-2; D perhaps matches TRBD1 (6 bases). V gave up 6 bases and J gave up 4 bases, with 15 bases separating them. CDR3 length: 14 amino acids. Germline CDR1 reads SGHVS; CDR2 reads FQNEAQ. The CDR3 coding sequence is TGTGCCAGCAGTGGACAGCAAGGGGCCTATGGCTACACCTTC. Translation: CASSGQQGAYGYTF. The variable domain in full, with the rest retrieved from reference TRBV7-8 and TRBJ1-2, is GAGVSQSPRYKVAKRGQDVALRCDPISGHVSLFWYQQALGQGPEFLTYFQNEAQLDKSGLPSDRFFAERPEGSVSTLKIQRTQQEDSAVYLCASSGQQGAYGYTFGSGTRLTVV.

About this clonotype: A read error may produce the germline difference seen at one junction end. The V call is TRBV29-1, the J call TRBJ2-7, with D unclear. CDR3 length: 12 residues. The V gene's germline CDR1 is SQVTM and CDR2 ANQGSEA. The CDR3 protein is CSTVTANYEQYF. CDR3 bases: TGTAGCACCGTAACCGCCAACTACGAGCAGTACTTC.

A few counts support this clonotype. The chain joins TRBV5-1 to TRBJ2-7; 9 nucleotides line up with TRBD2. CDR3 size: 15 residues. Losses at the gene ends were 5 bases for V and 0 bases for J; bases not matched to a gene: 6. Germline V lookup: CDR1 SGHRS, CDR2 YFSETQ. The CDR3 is CASRPSGRTSYEQYF. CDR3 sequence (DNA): TGCGCCAGCAGACCAAGCGGGAGGACCTCCTACGAGCAGTACTTC.

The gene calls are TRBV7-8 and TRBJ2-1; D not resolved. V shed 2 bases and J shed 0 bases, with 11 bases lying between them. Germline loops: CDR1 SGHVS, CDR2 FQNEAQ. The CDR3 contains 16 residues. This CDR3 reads CASSLFRISSYNEQFF. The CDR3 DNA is TGTGCCAGCAGCTTATTTCGGATAAGCTCCTACAATGAGCAGTTCTTC.

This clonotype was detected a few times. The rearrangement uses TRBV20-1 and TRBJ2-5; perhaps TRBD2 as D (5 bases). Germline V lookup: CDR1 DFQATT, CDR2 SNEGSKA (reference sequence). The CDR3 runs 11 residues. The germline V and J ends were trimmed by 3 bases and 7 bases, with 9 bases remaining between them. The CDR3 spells CSARDFGTQYF. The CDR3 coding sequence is TGCAGTGCTAGGGACTTTGGGACCCAGTACTTC.

The CDR3 here is CASSVGVGYYEQYF. CDR3 in DNA: TGTGCCAGCAGCGTAGGAGTCGGCTACTACGAGCAGTACTTC. The chain uses TRBV9 and TRBJ2-7; D ambiguous. The V end lost 0 bases, the J end lost 3 bases, and 10 bases lay between the germline ends. From germline, CDR1 is SGDLS and CDR2 YYNGEE. This CDR3 has 14 residues.

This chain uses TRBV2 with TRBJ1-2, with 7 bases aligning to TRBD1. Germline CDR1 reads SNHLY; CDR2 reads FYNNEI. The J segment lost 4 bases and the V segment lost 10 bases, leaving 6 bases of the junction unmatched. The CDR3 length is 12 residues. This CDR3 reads CATWTGPYGYTF. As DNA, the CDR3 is TGTGCCACCTGGACAGGACCCTATGGCTACACCTTC.

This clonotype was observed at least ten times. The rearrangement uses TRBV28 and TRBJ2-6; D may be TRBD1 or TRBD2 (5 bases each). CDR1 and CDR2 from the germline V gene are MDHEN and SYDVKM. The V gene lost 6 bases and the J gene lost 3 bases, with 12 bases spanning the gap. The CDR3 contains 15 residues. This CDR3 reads CASSRPGSGANVLTF. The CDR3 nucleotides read TGTGCCAGCAGCCGACCAGGGAGTGGGGCCAACGTCCTGACTTTC.